This entry concerns a single T cell receptor beta chain. The antigen is undetermined. This sample is drawn from a study of vaccination and CD4 T cells after COVID-19. Study at large: Median time from second vaccine dose to sampling was just over 70 days (14 to 241).

Oncomine TCR Beta short-read sequencing was applied to DNA from cultured CD4+ T cells. MiXCR, applied by TCRdb to the PCR reads, yields one record per CDR3 protein. The data show under 25,000 distinct CDR3 sequences, 55% seen once. The treatment denotes: roughly nine-day PBMC culture with coronavirus spike peptide pools or control peptides (ViraFEST assay). This CDR3 region has 17 residues. Germline CDR1 and CDR2: MNHEY and SMNVEV (reference sequence). Germline trimming cut 5 bases from V and 9 bases from J; bases unmatched to any gene: 18. The sample was CD4+ T cells from blood, cultured in vitro. The source is a human donor who had recovered from COVID-19. V and J are TRBV27 and TRBJ2-1; the match to TRBD2 covers 8 bases. DNA of the CDR3: TGTGCCAGCAGTAATCCGCCCACTAGCGGAGTGGCGGGTGAGCAGTTCTTC. Translating gives CASSNPPTSGVAGEQFF.